These 14 T cell receptor beta chains originate from one sample sequenced in a study of blood T cell repertoires in COVID-19. Libraries were prepared by immunoSEQ multiplex PCR; TCRdb keeps only in-frame clonotypes and omits some of them. Seen here are roughly 240,000 clones, 86% observed once, and the top ten hold approximately 4%. Specimen: peripheral blood. The receptors here all came from a young man with active or convalescent COVID-19.

The gene calls are TRBV24-1 and TRBJ1-4; 9 bases align to TRBD1. The CDR3 is made up of 13 amino acids. The trim removed 8 bases at V and 7 bases at J, leaving 4 bases unmatched. CDR1 KGHDR and CDR2 SFDVKD come from the germline V gene. The CDR3 DNA follows: TGTGCCACCAACAGGGGGCCGGGTGAAAAACTGTTTTTT. Protein: CATNRGPGEKLFF.

CDR3 sequence (DNA): TGTGCCAGCAGTGATTTACACGATCAGCCCCAGCATTTT. Amino acids: CASSDLHDQPQHF. The J gene is TRBJ1-5, the V gene TRBV2; D unresolved. This CDR3 has 13 amino acids. Germline V CDR1 and CDR2: SNHLY, FYNNEI. V gave up 3 bases and J gave up 5 bases, with 8 bases separating them. Together with reference TRBV2 and TRBJ1-5, the CDR3 gives the full variable domain: EPEVTQTPSHQVTQMGQEVILRCVPISNHLYFYWYRQILGQKVEFLVSFYNNEISEKSEIFDDQFSVERPDGSNFTLKIRSTKLEDSAMYFCASSDLHDQPQHFGDGTRLSIL.

The chain carries TRBV6-5 and TRBJ2-2; 7 nucleotides line up with TRBD2. The V gene's germline CDR1 is MNHEY and CDR2 SVGAGI. The CDR3 covers 14 residues. V was clipped by 10 bases and J by 3 bases; unmatched bases: 8. The CDR3 coding sequence is TGTGCCATCCCCAAAGCGGGGCACACCGGGGAGCTGTTTTTT. This codes for CAIPKAGHTGELFF.

The chain combines TRBV7-3 with TRBJ1-2; possible D gene TRBD1, 5 bases. V lost 9 bases and J lost 2, with 19 bases in between. In germline, CDR1 is SGHTA, CDR2 FQGTGA. The CDR3 is 15 amino acids. CDR3: CARQGACVLNYGYTF. In nucleotides, the CDR3 is TGTGCCAGGCAAGGGGCTTGTGTCCTAAACTATGGCTACACCTTC.

The V and J genes are TRBV5-1 and TRBJ1-2; unclear D gene. The CDR3 is 15 amino acids. Germline lookup yields CDR1 SGHRS and CDR2 YFSETQ. V gave up 6 bases and J gave up 2 bases, with 17 bases separating them. CDR3 amino acids: CASNQVGGLNYGYTF. Here the CDR3 DNA reads TGCGCCAGCAACCAGGTTGGCGGGCTAAACTATGGCTACACCTTC.

A note on this clone: The sample contains more than one DNA sequence encoding this CDR3. The chain couples TRBV27 to TRBJ2-3; D remains unclear. The V end was cut by 0 bases, the J end by 4 bases, with 8 bases between. CDR1 and CDR2 (germline): MNHEY, SMNVEV (reference sequence). CDR3 size: 14 residues. In nucleotides, the CDR3 is TGTGCCAGCAGTTTATCCGGCGGAGCAGATACGCAGTATTTT. Its translation: CASSLSGGADTQYF.

This chain connects TRBV2 to TRBJ2-1, with D possibly TRBD1 on 5 matching bases. Trimming shortened V by 4 bases and J by 8 bases, and 12 bases separated the two germline ends. The CDR3 totals 13 residues. Germline V CDR1 and CDR2: SNHLY, FYNNEI. CDR3 DNA sequence: TGTGCCAGCAGTGGGTCAGGGTACGATGAGCAGTTCTTC. Residues: CASSGSGYDEQFF. Full variable domain (rest looked up from reference TRBV2 and TRBJ2-1): EPEVTQTPSHQVTQMGQEVILRCVPISNHLYFYWYRQILGQKVEFLVSFYNNEISEKSEIFDDQFSVERPDGSNFTLKIRSTKLEDSAMYFCASSGSGYDEQFFGPGTRLTVL.

The chain carries TRBV7-9 and TRBJ1-5; 8 positions agree with TRBD1. V was pared by 4 bases and J by 5 bases, with 7 bases of the junction left unmatched. Germline loops: CDR1 SEHNR, CDR2 FQNEAQ (reference sequence). CDR3 length: 15 amino acids. CDR3 sequence (DNA): TGTGCCAGCAGCTCCCAGGGGGCCCCGGATCAGCCCCAGCATTTT. Its protein is CASSSQGAPDQPQHF.

The chain carries TRBV30 and TRBJ1-1; D perhaps matches TRBD1 (6 bases). Germline V gene lookup returns CDR1 GTSNPN and CDR2 SVGIG (reference sequence). This CDR3 is 13 amino acids long. V lost 5 bases and J lost 1, with 11 bases in between. The CDR3 DNA sequence: TGTGCCTGGGGCAGGGGCGGGAACACTGAAGCTTTCTTT. It specifies CAWGRGGNTEAFF.

The V and J genes are TRBV28 and TRBJ1-2, with a tentative D call TRBD1 (6 bases). This CDR3 has 14 residues. V was shortened by 6 bases and J by 5 bases, with 16 bases between the two germline ends. Germline V lookup: CDR1 MDHEN, CDR2 SYDVKM. The CDR3 protein is CASRITGYPYGYTF. DNA for the CDR3: TGTGCCAGCAGGATTACAGGGTACCCTTATGGCTACACCTTC.

This clone was seen more than once but under ten times. The chain recombines TRBV6-1 with TRBJ1-5; the D is unclear. Germline V lookup: CDR1 MNHNS, CDR2 SASEGT. V was clipped by 1 base and J by 0 bases, with 13 bases between them. The CDR3 extends over 17 amino acids. CDR3 sequence: CASSEVVQTHSNQPQHF. CDR3 in DNA: TGTGCCAGCAGTGAAGTGGTACAGACGCATAGCAATCAGCCCCAGCATTTT.

The chain carries TRBV27 and TRBJ1-6; tentative D call: TRBD1 (6 bases). The V end lost 0 bases, the J end lost 7 bases, and 13 bases lay between the germline ends. Germline V lookup: CDR1 MNHEY, CDR2 SMNVEV (reference sequence). The CDR3 length is 16 residues. The CDR3 nucleotides are TGTGCCAGCAGTTTATCCGGAGGGGGGGGGAATTCACCCCTCCACTTT. It specifies CASSLSGGGGNSPLHF.

The chain couples TRBV9 to TRBJ2-3, with D possibly being TRBD2 (6 bases). CDR1 and CDR2 (germline): SGDLS, YYNGEE. CDR3 length equals 14 residues. V lost 5 bases, J lost 2 bases, and 12 bases lay in between. The CDR3 protein is CASSRGKITDTQYF. CDR3 coding DNA: TGTGCCAGCAGTCGGGGGAAGATCACAGATACGCAGTATTTT.

Only one count was recorded for this clone. The chain uses TRBV7-9 and TRBJ2-2; no clear D gene. Germline V gene sequence: CDR1 SEHNR, CDR2 FQNEAQ (reference sequence). The CDR3 contains 12 residues. V was pared by 10 bases and J by 6 bases, with 12 bases between. The CDR3 bases are TGTGCCAAGACCTCCGGGTCCGGGGAGCTGTTTTTT. Amino acid sequence: CAKTSGSGELFF.